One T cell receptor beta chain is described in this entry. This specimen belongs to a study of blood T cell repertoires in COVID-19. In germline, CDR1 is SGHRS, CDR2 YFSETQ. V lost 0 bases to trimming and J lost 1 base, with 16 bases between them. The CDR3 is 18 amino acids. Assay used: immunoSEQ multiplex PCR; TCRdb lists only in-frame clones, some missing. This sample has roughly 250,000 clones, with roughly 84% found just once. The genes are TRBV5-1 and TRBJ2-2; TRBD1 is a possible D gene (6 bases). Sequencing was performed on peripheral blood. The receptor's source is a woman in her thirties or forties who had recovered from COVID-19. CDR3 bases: TGCGCCAGCAGCTTGGTTCCAGGGGTGAGAAGGAACACCGGGGAGCTGTTTTTT. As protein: CASSLVPGVRRNTGELFF.